This T cell receptor beta chain was captured by sequencing in a study of T cells after posttransplantation cyclophosphamide. Study-wide results and limits: Later blood repertoires were often dominated by clones from the donor CD8+ memory compartment. Blood and skin or GI T cell repertoires showed limited TRB overlap. TRB clonality was highly associated with recipient CMV seropositivity and reactivation.

Produced via immunoSEQ multiplex PCR; TCRdb's table is partial and in-frame only. The sample consists of 8,500 to 13,000 clones, roughly 80% of them appearing once. The CDR3 totals 16 residues. Germline CDR1 is SGHDT and CDR2 is YYEEEE. J gave up 2 bases and V 5 bases, and 13 bases lay outside the gene matches. Treatment was busulfan-fludarabine conditioning, a marrow graft, and cyclophosphamide on days +3 and +4. Comment on this clone: Its antigen is undetermined.

This clonotype was sampled from a female patient in her 50s who received an allogeneic stem cell transplant from a related donor, was CMV-positive, and had no GVHD. Some T cells may have originated in the graft donor. The J gene is TRBJ2-7, the V gene TRBV5-6; 7 bases match TRBD1. The source was PBMCs, collected after allogeneic stem cell transplant with posttransplant cyclophosphamide. The CDR3 region has the DNA TGTGCCAGCAGTCCGGCGGAAAGGGGGCTTCCCTACGAGCAGTACTTC. Translated, it gives CASSPAERGLPYEQYF.